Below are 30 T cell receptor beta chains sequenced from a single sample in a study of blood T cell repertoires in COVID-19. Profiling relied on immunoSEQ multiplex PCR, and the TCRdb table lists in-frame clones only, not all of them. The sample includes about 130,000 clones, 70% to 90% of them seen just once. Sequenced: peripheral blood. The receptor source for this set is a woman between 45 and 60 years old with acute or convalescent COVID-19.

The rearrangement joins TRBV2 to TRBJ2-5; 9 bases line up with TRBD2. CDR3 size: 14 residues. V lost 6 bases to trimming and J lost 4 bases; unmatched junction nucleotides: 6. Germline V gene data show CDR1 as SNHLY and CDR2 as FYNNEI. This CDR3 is CASRIGLARETQYF. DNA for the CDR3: TGTGCCAGCAGAATTGGACTAGCGCGAGAGACCCAGTACTTC. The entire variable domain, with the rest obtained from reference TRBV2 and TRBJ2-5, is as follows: EPEVTQTPSHQVTQMGQEVILRCVPISNHLYFYWYRQILGQKVEFLVSFYNNEISEKSEIFDDQFSVERPDGSNFTLKIRSTKLEDSAMYFCASRIGLARETQYFGPGTRLLVL.

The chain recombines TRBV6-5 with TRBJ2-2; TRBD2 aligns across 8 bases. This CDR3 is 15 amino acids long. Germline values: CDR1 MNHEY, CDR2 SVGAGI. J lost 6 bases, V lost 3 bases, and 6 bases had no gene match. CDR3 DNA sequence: TGTGCCAGCAGTTATAACGGGAGGGCCTCCGGGGAGCTGTTTTTT. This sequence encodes CASSYNGRASGELFF.

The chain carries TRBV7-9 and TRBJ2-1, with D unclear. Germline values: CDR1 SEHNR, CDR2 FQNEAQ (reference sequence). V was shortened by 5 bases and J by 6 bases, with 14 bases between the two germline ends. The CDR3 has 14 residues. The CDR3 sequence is CASSPVVVVNEQFF. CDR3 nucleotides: TGTGCCAGCAGCCCGGTTGTTGTCGTCAATGAGCAGTTCTTC.

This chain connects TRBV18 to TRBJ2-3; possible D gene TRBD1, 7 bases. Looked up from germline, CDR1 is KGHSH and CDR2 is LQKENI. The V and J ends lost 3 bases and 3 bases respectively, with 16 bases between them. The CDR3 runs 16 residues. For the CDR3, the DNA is TGTGCCAGCTCACCCTTGATGACAGGGAGGACAGATACGCAGTATTTT. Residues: CASSPLMTGRTDTQYF.

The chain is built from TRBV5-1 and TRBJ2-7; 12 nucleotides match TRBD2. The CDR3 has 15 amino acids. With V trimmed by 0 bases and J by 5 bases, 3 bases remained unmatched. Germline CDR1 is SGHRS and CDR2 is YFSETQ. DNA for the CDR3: TGCGCCAGCAGCTTGGTACTAGCGGGAGGCCACGAGCAGTACTTC. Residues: CASSLVLAGGHEQYF.

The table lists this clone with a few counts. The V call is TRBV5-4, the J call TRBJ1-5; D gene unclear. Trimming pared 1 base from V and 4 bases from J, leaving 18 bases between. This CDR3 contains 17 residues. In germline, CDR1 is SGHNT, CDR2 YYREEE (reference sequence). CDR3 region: CASSLSRDVFENQPQHF. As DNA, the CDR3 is TGTGCCAGCAGCTTGTCGAGGGATGTGTTCGAGAATCAGCCCCAGCATTTT.

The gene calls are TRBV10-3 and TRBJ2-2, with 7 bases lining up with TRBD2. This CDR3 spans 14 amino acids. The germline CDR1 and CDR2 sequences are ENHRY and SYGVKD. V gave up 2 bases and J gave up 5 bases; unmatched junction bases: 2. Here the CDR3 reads CAISEGGGTGELFF. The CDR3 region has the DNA TGTGCCATCAGTGAGGGGGGAGGGACCGGGGAGCTGTTTTTT.

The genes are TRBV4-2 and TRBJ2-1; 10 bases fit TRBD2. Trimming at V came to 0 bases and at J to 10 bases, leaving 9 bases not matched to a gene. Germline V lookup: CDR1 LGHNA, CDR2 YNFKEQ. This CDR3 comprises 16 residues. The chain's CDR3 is CASSQDVSGGAGEQFF. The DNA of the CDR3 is TGTGCCAGCAGCCAAGATGTAAGCGGGGGGGCCGGGGAGCAGTTCTTC.

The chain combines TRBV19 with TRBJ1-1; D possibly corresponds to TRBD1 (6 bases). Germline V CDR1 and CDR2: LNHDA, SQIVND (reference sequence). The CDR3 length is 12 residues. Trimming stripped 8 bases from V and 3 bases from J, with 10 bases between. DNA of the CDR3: TGTGCCAGTTCCCCAGGGGACACTGAAGCTTTCTTT. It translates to CASSPGDTEAFF.

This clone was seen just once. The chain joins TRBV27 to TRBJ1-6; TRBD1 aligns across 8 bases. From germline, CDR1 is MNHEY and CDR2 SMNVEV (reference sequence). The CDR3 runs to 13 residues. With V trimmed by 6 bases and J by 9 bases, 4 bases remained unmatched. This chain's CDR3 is CASSGTGFSPLHF. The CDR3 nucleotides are TGTGCCAGCAGCGGGACAGGATTTTCACCCCTCCACTTT.

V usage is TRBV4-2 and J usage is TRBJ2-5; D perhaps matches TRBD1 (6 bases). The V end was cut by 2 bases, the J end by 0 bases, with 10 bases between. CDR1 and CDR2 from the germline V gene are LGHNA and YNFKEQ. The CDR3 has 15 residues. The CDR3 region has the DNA TGTGCCAGCAGCCAACAAACAGGGAACCAAGAGACCCAGTACTTC. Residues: CASSQQTGNQETQYF.

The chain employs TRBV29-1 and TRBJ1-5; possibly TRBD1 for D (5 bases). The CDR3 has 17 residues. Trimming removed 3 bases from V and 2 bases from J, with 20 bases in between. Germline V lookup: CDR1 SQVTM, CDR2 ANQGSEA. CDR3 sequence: CSVDTWLGTAGNQPQHF. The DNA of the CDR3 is TGCAGCGTTGACACGTGGCTAGGGACTGCCGGCAATCAGCCCCAGCATTTT.

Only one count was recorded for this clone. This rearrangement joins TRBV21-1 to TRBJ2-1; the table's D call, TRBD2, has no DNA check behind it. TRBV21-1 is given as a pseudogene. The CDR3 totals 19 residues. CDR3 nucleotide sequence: TGTGCCAGCAGCAAAGACGGCCTAGCGGGGGAGAGCTCCTACAATGAGCAGTTCTTC. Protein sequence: CASSKDGLAGESSYNEQFF.

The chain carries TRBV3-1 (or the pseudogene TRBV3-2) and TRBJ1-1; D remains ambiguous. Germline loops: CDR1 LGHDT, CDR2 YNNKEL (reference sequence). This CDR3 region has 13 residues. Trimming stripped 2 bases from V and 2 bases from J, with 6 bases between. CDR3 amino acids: CASSQQSNTEAFF. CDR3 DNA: TGTGCCAGCAGCCAACAGTCTAACACTGAAGCTTTCTTT.

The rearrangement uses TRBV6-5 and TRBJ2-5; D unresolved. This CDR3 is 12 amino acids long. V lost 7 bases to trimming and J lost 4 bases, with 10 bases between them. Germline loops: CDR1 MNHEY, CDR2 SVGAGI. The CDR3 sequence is CASTFNSETQYF. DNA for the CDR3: TGTGCCAGCACCTTCAACTCAGAGACCCAGTACTTC.

The CDR3 protein is CASRAGTSANEQFF. CDR3 coding DNA: TGTGCCAGCAGGGCTGGGACTAGCGCGAATGAGCAGTTCTTC. The chain recombines TRBV2 with TRBJ2-1, with TRBD2 identical over 10 bases. The CDR3 is 14 residues long. Germline V gene data show CDR1 as SNHLY and CDR2 as FYNNEI. Trimming removed 6 bases from V and 7 bases from J; junction bases left unmatched: 6.

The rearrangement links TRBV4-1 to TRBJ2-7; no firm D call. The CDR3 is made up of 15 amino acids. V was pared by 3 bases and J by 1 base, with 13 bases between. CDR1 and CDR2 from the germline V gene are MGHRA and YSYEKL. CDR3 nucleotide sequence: TGCGCCAGCAGCCAGCAAGCGTCAAGATCCTACGAGCAGTACTTC. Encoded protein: CASSQQASRSYEQYF.

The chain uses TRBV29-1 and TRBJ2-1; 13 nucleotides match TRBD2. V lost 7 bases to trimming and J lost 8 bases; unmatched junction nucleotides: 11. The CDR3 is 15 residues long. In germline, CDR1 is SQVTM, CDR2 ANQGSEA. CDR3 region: CSETLPGLAGDEQFF. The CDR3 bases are TGCAGCGAGACCTTACCTGGACTAGCGGGAGATGAGCAGTTCTTC.

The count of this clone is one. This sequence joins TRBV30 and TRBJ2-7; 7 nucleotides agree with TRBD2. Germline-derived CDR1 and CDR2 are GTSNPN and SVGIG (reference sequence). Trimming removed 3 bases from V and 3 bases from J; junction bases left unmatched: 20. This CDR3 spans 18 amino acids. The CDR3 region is CAWSGLPSELATHYEQYF. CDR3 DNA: TGTGCCTGGAGCGGTCTACCATCCGAACTAGCGACACACTACGAGCAGTACTTC.

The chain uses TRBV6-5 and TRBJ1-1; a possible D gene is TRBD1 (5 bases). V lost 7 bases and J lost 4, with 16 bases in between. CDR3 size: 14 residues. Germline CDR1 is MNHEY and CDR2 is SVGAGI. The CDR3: CASNRGGRRTEAFF. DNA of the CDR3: TGTGCCAGCAATCGGGGGGGGAGGCGCACTGAAGCTTTCTTT.

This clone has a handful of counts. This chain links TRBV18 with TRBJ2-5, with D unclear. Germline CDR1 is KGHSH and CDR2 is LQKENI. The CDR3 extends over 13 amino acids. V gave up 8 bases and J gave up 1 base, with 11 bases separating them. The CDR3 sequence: CASREKIQETQYF. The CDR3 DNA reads TGTGCCAGCAGAGAAAAGATCCAAGAGACCCAGTACTTC. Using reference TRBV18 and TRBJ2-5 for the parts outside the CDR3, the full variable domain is NAGVMQNPRHLVRRRGQEARLRCSPMKGHSHVYWYRQLPEEGLKFMVYLQKENIIDESGMPKERFSAEFPKEGPSILRIQQVVRGDSAAYFCASREKIQETQYFGPGTRLLVL.

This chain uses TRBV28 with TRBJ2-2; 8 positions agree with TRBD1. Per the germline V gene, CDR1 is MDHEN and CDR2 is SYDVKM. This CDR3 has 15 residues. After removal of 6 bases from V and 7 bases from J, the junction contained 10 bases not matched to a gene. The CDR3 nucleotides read TGTGCCAGCAGCCCGGACAGGGTCGAATACGGGGAGCTGTTTTTT. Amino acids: CASSPDRVEYGELFF. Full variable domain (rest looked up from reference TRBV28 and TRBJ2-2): DVKVTQSSRYLVKRTGEKVFLECVQDMDHENMFWYRQDPGLGLRLIYFSYDVKMKEKGDIPEGYSVSREKKERFSLILESASTNQTSMYLCASSPDRVEYGELFFGEGSRLTVL.

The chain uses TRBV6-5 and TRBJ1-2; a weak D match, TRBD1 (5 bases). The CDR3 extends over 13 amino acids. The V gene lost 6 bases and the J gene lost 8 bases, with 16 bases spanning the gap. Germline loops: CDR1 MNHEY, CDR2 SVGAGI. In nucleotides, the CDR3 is TGTGCCAGCAGGCGGGACGCCAACGGAGGCTACACCTTC. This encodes CASRRDANGGYTF.

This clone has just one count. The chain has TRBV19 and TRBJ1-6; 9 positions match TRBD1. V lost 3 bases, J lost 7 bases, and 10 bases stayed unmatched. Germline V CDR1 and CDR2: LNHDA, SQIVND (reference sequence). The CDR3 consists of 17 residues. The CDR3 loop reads CASSIRSTTGGNSPLHF. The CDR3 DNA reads TGTGCCAGTAGTATCCGGAGCACGACAGGGGGGAATTCACCCCTCCACTTT.

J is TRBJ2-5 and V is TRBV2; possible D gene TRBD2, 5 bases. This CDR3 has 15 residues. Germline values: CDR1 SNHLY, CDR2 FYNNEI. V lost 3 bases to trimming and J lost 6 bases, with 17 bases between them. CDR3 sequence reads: CASSEVRREGKTQYF. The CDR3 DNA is TGTGCCAGCAGTGAGGTTCGACGCGAGGGAAAGACCCAGTACTTC.

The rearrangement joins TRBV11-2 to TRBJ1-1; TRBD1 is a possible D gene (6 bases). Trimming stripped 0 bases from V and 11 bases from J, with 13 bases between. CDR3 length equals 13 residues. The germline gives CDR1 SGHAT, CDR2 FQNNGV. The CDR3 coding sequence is TGTGCCAGCAGCTTAGATCAGGGGACGGGGGCTTTCTTT. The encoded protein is CASSLDQGTGAFF.

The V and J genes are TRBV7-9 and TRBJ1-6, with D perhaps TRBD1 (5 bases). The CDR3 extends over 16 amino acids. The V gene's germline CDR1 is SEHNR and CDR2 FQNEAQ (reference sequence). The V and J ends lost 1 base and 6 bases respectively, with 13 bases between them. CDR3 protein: CASSLVSAGLNSPLHF. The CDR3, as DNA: TGTGCCAGCAGCTTAGTTTCGGCAGGGCTTAATTCACCCCTCCACTTT.

CDR3 coding DNA: TGTGCCAGCAGTTACTCTGGCTTCCGCTACGAGCAGTACTTC. It yields the protein CASSYSGFRYEQYF. V is TRBV6-5 and J is TRBJ2-7, with D unclear. Germline lookup yields CDR1 MNHEY and CDR2 SVGAGI. The CDR3 is made up of 14 amino acids. The V gene lost 0 bases and the J gene lost 3 bases, with 9 bases spanning the gap.

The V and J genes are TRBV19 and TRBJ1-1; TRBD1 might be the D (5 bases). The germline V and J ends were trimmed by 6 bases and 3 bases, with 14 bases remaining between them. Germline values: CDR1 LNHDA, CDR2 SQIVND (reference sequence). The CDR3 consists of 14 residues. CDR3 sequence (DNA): TGTGCCAGTAGGGCGCAGGGATCGCACACTGAAGCTTTCTTT. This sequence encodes CASRAQGSHTEAFF.

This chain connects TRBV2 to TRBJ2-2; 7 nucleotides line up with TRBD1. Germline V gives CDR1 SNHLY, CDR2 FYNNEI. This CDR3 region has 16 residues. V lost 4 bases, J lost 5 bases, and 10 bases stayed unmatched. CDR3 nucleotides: TGTGCCAGCAGTGGGAAGACAGGGAGTTTAACCGGGGAGCTGTTTTTT. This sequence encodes CASSGKTGSLTGELFF.